This is a list of T cell receptor beta chains from one sample in a study of post-analysis software for immune sequencing data. TCRdb redid the calling of the PCR reads with MiXCR, one entry per CDR3 protein. In the table there are roughly 800,000 distinct CDR3 sequences, roughly 50% of which are singletons. Material for sequencing was blood. Receptor source: a girl aged 10-17 years with multiple sclerosis. Each CDR3 is given with its conserved first and last residue. D genes are given only for firm matches. Clone size is stated in some rows and not others, as once, few, many or a class when expanded.

TRBD1	TRBV5-6	TRBJ2-7	few	CASGSDRGLNEQYF	TGTGCCAGCGGATCGGACAGGGGGCTTAACGAGCAGTACTTC
-	TRBV4-1	TRBJ2-5	-	CASSPQAPVLQETQYF	TGCGCCAGCAGCCCTCAAGCTCCGGTTCTCCAAGAGACCCAGTACTTC
TRBD1	TRBV2	TRBJ2-4	-	CASSGTGIHKEQYF	TGTGCCAGCAGTGGGACAGGGATCCATAAAGAGCAGTACTTC
TRBD1	TRBV28	TRBJ2-1	-	CASSPTTGLTNEQFF	TGTGCCAGCAGTCCCACGACAGGGTTAACAAATGAGCAGTTCTTC
-	TRBV5-4	TRBJ2-5	-	CASSHAEQIYQETQYF	TGTGCCAGCAGCCATGCGGAACAAATCTACCAAGAGACCCAGTACTTC
TRBD1	TRBV6-6	TRBJ2-7	-	CASVPPQGETPYF	TGTGCCAGCGTCCCCCCACAGGGGGAGACCCCGTACTTC
TRBD1	TRBV7-9	TRBJ2-7	-	CASSPGQGGRYEQYF	TGTGCCAGCAGCCCCGGACAGGGGGGTAGGTACGAGCAGTACTTC
-	TRBV12-3/TRBV12-4	TRBJ2-6	-	CASSLAIQRSGANVLTF	TGTGCCAGCAGTTTAGCGATACAGCGCTCTGGGGCCAACGTCCTGACTTTC
TRBD1	TRBV6-2/TRBV6-3	TRBJ2-1	-	CASSNRGRSYNEQFF	TGTGCCAGCAGTAACAGGGGTCGCTCCTACAATGAGCAGTTCTTC
TRBD1	TRBV3-1	TRBJ2-7	few	CASSQTGTASYEQYF	TGTGCCAGCAGCCAAACCGGGACAGCCTCCTACGAGCAGTACTTC
-	TRBV6-5	TRBJ1-1	-	CASSYSMDGTEAFF	TGTGCCAGCAGTTACTCGATGGACGGGACTGAAGCTTTCTTT
-	TRBV24-1	TRBJ2-1	-	CATSDSGGGPLDEQFF	TGTGCCACCAGTGATTCCGGTGGAGGGCCCCTCGATGAGCAGTTCTTC
TRBD2	TRBV6-6	TRBJ2-1	few	CASSYFAGTSSVNEQFF	TGTGCCAGCAGTTACTTTGCCGGGACTAGCAGCGTCAATGAGCAGTTCTTC
TRBD1	TRBV6-5	TRBJ1-2	-	CASSNPAQGAQAYGYTF	TGTGCCAGCAGTAACCCGGCGCAGGGGGCTCAGGCCTATGGCTACACCTTC
-	TRBV29-1	TRBJ1-2	few	CSVGTADYGYTF	TGCAGCGTTGGGACCGCCGACTATGGCTACACCTTC
TRBD1	TRBV10-3	TRBJ2-7	-	CAIIVARTGAYEQYF	TGTGCCATCATAGTTGCACGGACAGGGGCCTACGAGCAGTACTTC
-	TRBV6-5	TRBJ2-7	-	CASSAQGEPSYEQYF	TGTGCCAGCAGTGCTCAAGGGGAACCCTCCTACGAGCAGTACTTC
TRBD2	TRBV5-1	TRBJ2-4	-	CASSLEHTGGNIQYF	TGCGCCAGCAGCTTGGAACACACGGGGGGAAACATTCAGTACTTC